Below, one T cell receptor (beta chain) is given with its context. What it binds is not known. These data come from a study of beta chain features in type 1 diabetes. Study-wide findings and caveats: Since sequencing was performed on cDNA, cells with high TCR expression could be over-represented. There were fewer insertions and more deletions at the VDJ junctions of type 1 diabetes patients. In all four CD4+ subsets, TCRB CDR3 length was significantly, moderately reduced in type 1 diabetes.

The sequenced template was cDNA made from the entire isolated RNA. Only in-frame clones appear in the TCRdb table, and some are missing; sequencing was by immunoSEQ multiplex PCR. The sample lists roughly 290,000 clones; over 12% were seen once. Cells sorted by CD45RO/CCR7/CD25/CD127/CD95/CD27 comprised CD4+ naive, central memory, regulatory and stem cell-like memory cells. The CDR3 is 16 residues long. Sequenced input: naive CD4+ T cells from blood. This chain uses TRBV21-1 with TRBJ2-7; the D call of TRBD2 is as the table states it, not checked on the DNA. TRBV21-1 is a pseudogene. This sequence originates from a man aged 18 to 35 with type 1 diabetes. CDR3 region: CASSKPPTSGDDEQYF. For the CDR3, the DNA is TGTGCCAGCAGCAAACCACCGACTAGCGGGGACGACGAGCAGTACTTC.